Listed below are T cell receptor beta chains from one sample, sequenced in a study of TIL therapy for anti-PD-1-resistant metastatic lung cancer. Libraries were prepared by immunoSEQ multiplex PCR; TCRdb keeps only in-frame clonotypes and omits some of them. The table lists under 70,000 clones, over 75% of them singletons. The sequencing here drew on blood, taken at baseline. All receptors derive from a person aged 30 to 80 with non-small cell lung cancer. Each CDR3 is given with its conserved first and last residue. The D gene is left open where the match is weak. The listing skips clone size in some rows; elsewhere it reads once, few, many or a size class.

16	-	TRBD2	TRBV25-1	TRBJ2-7	CASSESGSGGLYEQYF	TGTGCCAGCAGTGAATCGGGTAGCGGGGGCCTCTACGAGCAGTACTTC
15	few	-	TRBV11-2	TRBJ1-1	CASSLARRLNTEAFF	TGTGCCAGCAGCTTAGCGAGACGCCTGAACACTGAAGCTTTCTTT
14	few	-	TRBV7-3	TRBJ2-2	CASSLSAAAGELFF	TGTGCCAGCAGCTTAAGTGCAGCGGCCGGGGAGCTGTTTTTT
13	once	-	TRBV5-1	TRBJ1-1	CASSLEGGFGAFF	TGCGCCAGCAGCTTGGAAGGGGGTTTCGGCGCTTTCTTT
13	-	-	TRBV27	TRBJ1-2	CASSFRGNYGYTF	TGTGCCAGCAGTTTCAGGGGCAACTATGGCTACACCTTC
13	-	-	TRBV29-1	TRBJ2-7	CSVERGGSGKQYF	TGCAGCGTTGAAAGGGGAGGTTCGGGGAAGCAGTACTTC
15	-	TRBD2	TRBV29-1	TRBJ2-7	CSVASDGRRNYEQYF	TGCAGCGTTGCGTCGGACGGGAGGAGGAATTACGAGCAGTACTTC
13	once	-	TRBV12-3/TRBV12-4	TRBJ2-2	CASSLGQFGELFF	TGTGCCAGCAGTTTGGGGCAGTTCGGGGAGCTGTTTTTT
14	-	TRBD1	TRBV19	TRBJ1-5	CASTDRAVSQPQHF	TGTGCCAGTACGGACAGGGCGGTGAGTCAGCCCCAGCATTTT
14	-	-	TRBV6-2/TRBV6-3	TRBJ2-7	CASSNSGTPYEQYF	TGTGCCAGCAGTAACTCCGGGACCCCCTACGAGCAGTACTTC
16	-	TRBD1	TRBV28	TRBJ2-1	CASSPSRDRGSGEQFF	TGTGCCAGCAGTCCAAGCCGCGACAGGGGTTCGGGTGAGCAGTTCTTC
15	-	TRBD1	TRBV6-5	TRBJ1-2	CASMTRDRAAYGYTF	TGTGCCAGCATGACGCGGGACAGGGCAGCCTATGGCTACACCTTC
11	-	-	TRBV20-1	TRBJ1-1	CSSRRNTEAFF	TGCAGTTCCAGACGGAACACTGAAGCTTTCTTT
14	-	-	TRBV6-5	TRBJ1-1	CATGGGSRNGEAFF	TGTGCCACCGGTGGTGGAAGCCGCAACGGTGAAGCTTTCTTT
15	-	-	TRBV5-4	TRBJ1-3	CASSSVYPSGNTIYF	TGTGCCAGCAGCTCGGTTTATCCCTCTGGAAACACCATATATTTT
12	-	-	TRBV19	TRBJ2-7	CASSQGWGEQYF	TGTGCCAGTAGCCAAGGCTGGGGCGAGCAGTACTTC
18	-	TRBD1	TRBV15	TRBJ1-1	CATSRESGGTGSITEAFF	TGTGCCACCAGCAGAGAGTCAGGCGGGACAGGGAGTATCACTGAAGCTTTCTTT
15	-	TRBD1	TRBV2	TRBJ1-1	CASSEAQGAGNEAFF	TGTGCCAGCAGTGAAGCGCAGGGGGCCGGGAATGAAGCTTTCTTT
16	-	-	TRBV7-8	TRBJ2-1	CASSRPRFVSYNEQFF	TGTGCCAGCAGCCGGCCGCGGTTTGTCTCCTACAATGAGCAGTTCTTC
15	-	-	TRBV2	TRBJ1-5	CASSPDKARNQPQHF	TGTGCCAGCAGCCCGGACAAAGCCCGAAATCAGCCCCAGCATTTT
15	few	-	TRBV24-1	TRBJ2-2	CATSDPGTTTGELFF	TGTGCCACCAGTGACCCGGGTACAACCACCGGGGAGCTGTTTTTT
14	once	-	TRBV3-1/TRBV3-2	TRBJ1-3	CASSQGGVGNTIYF	TGTGCCAGCAGCCAAGGGGGCGTAGGAAACACCATATATTTT
13	-	-	TRBV27	TRBJ1-1	CASSFGHYTEAFF	TGTGCCAGCAGTTTTGGACATTACACTGAAGCTTTCTTT
15	-	TRBD2	TRBV11-2	TRBJ2-1	CASSLKAGGFNEQFF	TGTGCCAGCAGCTTAAAAGCGGGGGGCTTCAATGAGCAGTTCTTC
16	-	-	TRBV6-1	TRBJ2-7	CASSELVGVGGYEQYF	TGTGCCAGCAGTGAACTTGTGGGAGTTGGGGGCTACGAGCAGTACTTC
14	-	-	TRBV6-5	TRBJ1-3	CASSFRSGGNTIYF	TGTGCCAGCAGTTTCCGGTCCGGAGGAAACACCATATATTTT
16	-	-	TRBV5-1	TRBJ1-3	CASSLTTHNSGNTIYF	TGCGCCAGCAGCTTGACGACACATAACTCTGGAAACACCATATATTTT